These 24 T cell receptor beta chains originate from one sample sequenced in a study of T cells in Graves' hyperthyroidism and ophthalmopathy. Amplification of TCR beta CDR3 regions used RNA as the template. First-round RT-PCR targeting the TCR CDR3 was performed with the HTBI primer set. TCRdb re-called the multiplex PCR reads with MiXCR, one entry per CDR3 protein. The profile shows around 690,000 distinct CDR3 sequences, about 20% of them singletons. Sequenced input: blood. Receptor source: a man aged 25 to 40 with Graves' ophthalmopathy.

The rearrangement links TRBV7-9 to TRBJ2-5; D ambiguous. V was shortened by 9 bases and J by 5 bases, with 16 bases between the two germline ends. Germline-derived CDR1 and CDR2 are SEHNR and FQNEAQ (reference sequence). The CDR3 is made up of 13 amino acids. CDR3 DNA sequence: TGTGCCAGAATACTGCAGGTGGAGGAGACCCAGTACTTC. The encoded protein is CARILQVEETQYF.

The rearrangement links TRBV27 to TRBJ2-1; 11 nucleotides align to TRBD2. This CDR3 is built from 15 residues. Germline V gene data show CDR1 as MNHEY and CDR2 as SMNVEV (reference sequence). V lost 5 bases and J lost 8; bases outside the gene matches: 8. CDR3 residues: CASSGSGRDQHEQFF. The CDR3 region has the DNA TGTGCCAGCAGTGGTAGCGGGAGGGACCAGCATGAGCAGTTCTTC.

The chain recombines TRBV11-2 with TRBJ2-2; 8 bases fit TRBD2. The CDR3 covers 19 residues. V lost 0 bases to trimming and J lost 3 bases; unmatched junction nucleotides: 12. In germline, CDR1 is SGHAT, CDR2 FQNNGV. The CDR3 DNA sequence: TGTGCCAGCAGCTTAGATCTGGAAACGGCGGGAGGTCACACCGGGGAGCTGTTTTTT. Translated, it gives CASSLDLETAGGHTGELFF.

In its sample, this clonotype was seen many times. The V call is TRBV12-3 or TRBV12-4, the J call TRBJ2-7, with 8 bases that match TRBD1. The length of the CDR3 is 15 residues. Trimming at V came to 5 bases and at J to 3 bases, leaving 9 bases not matched to a gene. CDR3 sequence reads: CASSQGQGFFYEQYF. CDR3 nucleotides: TGTGCCAGCAGTCAAGGACAGGGATTCTTCTACGAGCAGTACTTC.

The rearrangement uses TRBV15 and TRBJ2-5, with TRBD1 matching over 8 bases. This CDR3 spans 16 amino acids. The V gene end was trimmed by 2 bases and the J gene end by 2 bases; junction bases not matched to a gene: 7. Germline CDR1 and CDR2: LNHNV and YYDKDF (reference sequence). This CDR3 is CATSRPGGYWQETQYF. The CDR3 nucleotides read TGTGCCACCAGCAGACCAGGGGGCTACTGGCAAGAGACCCAGTACTTC.

The gene calls are TRBV7-2 and TRBJ2-7; tentatively, D is TRBD2 (6 bases). The V gene lost 5 bases and the J gene lost 2 bases, with 16 bases spanning the gap. The CDR3 is 15 residues long. Germline V CDR1 and CDR2: SGHTA, FQGNSA. CDR3 DNA: TGTGCCAGCAGCCTTCCCGGGACTTACCCCTACGAGCAGTACTTC. This translates into CASSLPGTYPYEQYF.

This clonotype was seen ten or more times. The gene calls are TRBV28 and TRBJ2-5, with TRBD2 as a possible D gene (5 bases). CDR3 length equals 19 residues. Germline V CDR1 and CDR2: MDHEN, SYDVKM. With 2 bases removed from V and 3 bases from J, the gap between germline ends came to 25 bases. The CDR3: CASSLAILDSAALKETQYF. The CDR3 DNA reads as TGTGCCAGCAGTTTAGCTATCTTGGACTCGGCCGCACTAAAAGAGACCCAGTACTTC.

The chain joins TRBV3-1 to TRBJ1-2, with 12 bases aligning to TRBD1. J lost 13 bases, V lost 0 bases, and 12 bases had no gene match. Looked up from germline, CDR1 is LGHDT and CDR2 is YNNKEL (reference sequence). The CDR3 totals 16 residues. The CDR3 nucleotides are TGTGCCAGCAGCCAAGAAGGGGGGACAGGGGGCGGTGTTGGCACCTTC. Translating it yields CASSQEGGTGGGVGTF.

This clonotype was seen a handful of times. CDR3 region: CASSPGTSGMNTGELFF. DNA for the CDR3: TGTGCCAGCAGCCCGGGGACTAGCGGGATGAACACCGGGGAGCTGTTTTTT. The chain employs TRBV7-2 and TRBJ2-2; 13 bases align to TRBD2. There are 17 residues in the CDR3. After removal of 5 bases from V and 1 base from J, the junction contained 4 bases not matched to a gene. Germline CDR1 and CDR2: SGHTA and FQGNSA.

The chain is built from TRBV5-1 and TRBJ2-7, with 10 bases identical to TRBD2. Germline V gene sequence: CDR1 SGHRS, CDR2 YFSETQ. Trimming took 2 bases from V and 0 from J; bases not matched to a gene: 8. The CDR3 has 17 amino acids. CDR3 sequence: CASSFTLAGTLSYEQYF. The CDR3 nucleotides read TGCGCCAGCAGCTTCACACTAGCGGGGACTCTCTCCTACGAGCAGTACTTC.

This clonotype was seen ten or more times. The chain is built from TRBV20-1 and TRBJ1-2; D is ambiguous. The V gene lost 2 bases and the J gene lost 12 bases, with 16 bases spanning the gap. Germline V CDR1 and CDR2: DFQATT, SNEGSKA (reference sequence). The CDR3 spans 12 residues. The CDR3 sequence: CSARIGQRENTF. The CDR3 DNA reads as TGCAGTGCTAGAATTGGGCAGCGGGAGAACACCTTC.

This clonotype was observed a few times. V is TRBV27 and J is TRBJ1-2; 9 bases fit TRBD1. The trim removed 6 bases at V and 7 bases at J, leaving 9 bases unmatched. CDR1 is MNHEY and CDR2 is SMNVEV in the germline V gene (reference sequence). This CDR3 has 14 amino acids. CDR3 protein: CASSAGQGALGYTF. Here the CDR3 DNA reads TGTGCCAGCAGCGCGGGACAGGGAGCGCTTGGCTACACCTTC.

The V call is TRBV6-2 or TRBV6-3, the J call TRBJ2-3; a possible D gene is TRBD2 (6 bases). V dropped 2 bases and J dropped 1 base, with 10 bases sitting between them. The CDR3 has 15 residues. Per germline, CDR1 MNHEY and CDR2 SVGEGT. This CDR3 reads CASSYRRDRTDTQYF. The CDR3 nucleotides read TGTGCCAGCAGTTACAGGCGGGATCGCACAGATACGCAGTATTTT.

This clonotype was observed many times. The chain combines TRBV28 with TRBJ1-6; D uncertain. This CDR3 is built from 14 residues. Germline CDR1 MDHEN, CDR2 SYDVKM. The V end was cut by 3 bases, the J end by 9 bases, with 12 bases between. The CDR3 DNA is TGTGCCAGCAGTTTCGCTGGCAGGAGTTCACCCCTCCACTTT. This codes for CASSFAGRSSPLHF. The full variable domain, with the rest looked up from reference TRBV28 and TRBJ1-6, is DVKVTQSSRYLVKRTGEKVFLECVQDMDHENMFWYRQDPGLGLRLIYFSYDVKMKEKGDIPEGYSVSREKKERFSLILESASTNQTSMYLCASSFAGRSSPLHFGNGTRLTVT.

The chain is built from TRBV28 and TRBJ2-7; 12 bases are shared with TRBD2. Germline lookup yields CDR1 MDHEN and CDR2 SYDVKM. The CDR3 is 15 amino acids. V was pared by 3 bases and J by 11 bases, with 11 bases of the junction left unmatched. CDR3 nucleotides: TGTGCCAGCAGTTTTACGACTAGCGGGAGTAGGGAGGAGTACTTC. It is translated as CASSFTTSGSREEYF.

The chain is built from TRBV6-4 and TRBJ2-2; maybe TRBD1 (7 bases). In germline, CDR1 is MRHNA, CDR2 SNTAGT. V was pared by 6 bases and J by 5 bases, with 16 bases between. The CDR3 has 15 amino acids. The CDR3 DNA is TGTGCCAGCAGAGATCAGGAGGGGGCAACCGGGGAGCTGTTTTTT. Translated, it gives CASRDQEGATGELFF.

J is TRBJ2-1 and V is TRBV7-6; no firm D call. V lost 2 bases and J 12 bases, leaving 20 bases between the germline ends. The germline V gene has CDR1 SGHVS and CDR2 FNYEAQ. This CDR3 has 15 residues. This CDR3 is CASSLPPVVGQGQFF. Written as DNA, the CDR3 is TGTGCCAGCAGCTTACCCCCGGTGGTGGGTCAAGGGCAGTTCTTC.

This clonotype was seen only a few times. This chain joins TRBV7-6 and TRBJ2-1; no definite D call. The ends were cut back, 5 bases at V and 2 bases at J, with 10 bases in the middle. Germline V lookup: CDR1 SGHVS, CDR2 FNYEAQ. CDR3 length: 14 residues. CDR3 sequence reads: CASSPMGAYNEQFF. In DNA form, the CDR3 reads TGTGCCAGCAGCCCTATGGGTGCCTACAATGAGCAGTTCTTC. The entire variable domain, with the rest obtained from reference TRBV7-6 and TRBJ2-1, is as follows: GAGVSQSPRYKVTKRGQDVALRCDPISGHVSLYWYRQALGQGPEFLTYFNYEAQQDKSGLPNDRFSAERPEGSISTLTIQRTEQRDSAMYRCASSPMGAYNEQFFGPGTRLTVL.

The gene calls are TRBV6-1 and TRBJ1-5, with D perhaps TRBD1 (5 bases). The CDR3 covers 16 residues. Germline V gene sequence: CDR1 MNHNS, CDR2 SASEGT. V was trimmed by 0 bases and J by 4 bases, leaving 13 bases between them. CDR3 region: CASSEAAVWGNQPQHF. Here the CDR3 DNA reads TGTGCCAGCAGTGAAGCGGCTGTTTGGGGGAATCAGCCCCAGCATTTT.

CDR3 residues: CSARDVRERSETQYF. For the CDR3, the DNA is TGCAGTGCTAGAGATGTGCGGGAGAGGTCAGAGACCCAGTACTTC. The chain has TRBV20-1 and TRBJ2-5; TRBD2 matches 7 bases. The ends lost 0 bases at V and 4 bases at J; junction bases unmatched: 8. The germline V gene has CDR1 DFQATT and CDR2 SNEGSKA (reference sequence). This CDR3 is 15 amino acids long.

The chain employs TRBV19 and TRBJ2-7, with D hard to call. The CDR3 consists of 13 residues. Germline-derived CDR1 and CDR2 are LNHDA and SQIVND (reference sequence). V shed 3 bases and J shed 4 bases, with 10 bases lying between them. The CDR3, as DNA: TGTGCCAGTAGTATTAAACCCCGTTACGAGCAGTACTTC. This codes for CASSIKPRYEQYF. Together with reference TRBV19 and TRBJ2-7, the CDR3 gives the full variable domain: DGGITQSPKYLFRKEGQNVTLSCEQNLNHDAMYWYRQDPGQGLRLIYYSQIVNDFQKGDIAEGYSVSREKKESFPLTVTSAQKNPTAFYLCASSIKPRYEQYFGPGTRLTVT.

This clonotype was seen repeatedly, ten times or more. The rearrangement uses TRBV5-1 and TRBJ1-6; 9 nucleotides agree with TRBD1. Germline CDR1 is SGHRS and CDR2 is YFSETQ. V shed 3 bases and J 8 bases; nucleotides not matched to a gene: 6. The CDR3 contains 15 residues. CDR3 DNA sequence: TGCGCCAGCAGCTCAGGACAGGGGAGCGATTCACCCCTCCACTTT. Protein: CASSSGQGSDSPLHF.

V gene TRBV3-1 combines with J gene TRBJ2-3; 9 bases align to TRBD2. The CDR3 extends over 15 amino acids. V shed 2 bases and J 6 bases; nucleotides not matched to a gene: 6. Germline V lookup: CDR1 LGHDT, CDR2 YNNKEL (reference sequence). In DNA form, the CDR3 reads TGTGCCAGCAGCCAATCAGCGGGAGGTCCCGATACGCAGTATTTT. It is translated as CASSQSAGGPDTQYF.

The chain employs TRBV9 and TRBJ2-1; 8 positions agree with TRBD2. CDR1 SGDLS and CDR2 YYNGEE come from the germline V gene. The CDR3 sequence is 18 residues long. V shed 0 bases, J shed 7 bases, and the junction held 15 bases outside the gene matches. The DNA for the CDR3 is TGTGCCAGCAGCGTAGGGCTGGGGTCGGCGGGAGGCAGAAATGAGCAGTTCTTC. The encoded protein is CASSVGLGSAGGRNEQFF. Full variable domain (remainder filled in from reference TRBV9 and TRBJ2-1): DSGVTQTPKHLITATGQRVTLRCSPRSGDLSVYWYQQSLDQGLQFLIQYYNGEERAKGNILERFSAQQFPDLHSELNLSSLELGDSALYFCASSVGLGSAGGRNEQFFGPGTRLTVL.